The 8 T cell receptor beta chains below come from one sample, sequenced in a study of sequential checkpoint blockade in melanoma. Assay: immunoSEQ multiplex PCR; the TCRdb copy retains only in-frame clones and omits some. The sample yields 17,000 or so clones, 80% seen once. Treatment: randomized to nivolumab then ipilimumab (arm A) or the reverse (arm B). The input for sequencing was CD8+ T cells sorted from blood (inferred from file names), taken from a patient given nivolumab and ipilimumab in sequence. The receptors here all came from a human donor with melanoma.

This chain links TRBV4-1 with TRBJ1-1; D is ambiguous. The V gene lost 1 base and the J gene lost 1 base, with 4 bases spanning the gap. The germline gives CDR1 MGHRA, CDR2 YSYEKL. This CDR3 contains 13 residues. The chain's CDR3 is CASSQVQNTEAFF. CDR3 sequence (DNA): TGCGCCAGCAGCCAAGTTCAGAACACTGAAGCTTTCTTT.

To note about this clone: Compared with germline, one end of the junction differs, possibly owing to a read error. The V gene is TRBV7-7, the J gene TRBJ2-3; 10 nucleotides align to TRBD1. Germline V gives CDR1 SSHAT, CDR2 FNYEAQ (reference sequence). The CDR3 runs to 15 residues. As DNA, the CDR3 is TGTGCTAGCAGCCCAAGGACAGGGGGTCTCGATACGCAGTATTTT. The encoded protein is CASSPRTGGLDTQYF.

The rearrangement joins TRBV27 to TRBJ1-5, with D perhaps matching TRBD1 (5 bases). The ends were cut back, 0 bases at V and 1 base at J, with 13 bases in the middle. Germline-derived CDR1 and CDR2 are MNHEY and SMNVEV (reference sequence). The CDR3 runs 17 residues. CDR3 amino acids: CASSLSPPGGSNQPQHF. The CDR3 nucleotides are TGTGCCAGCAGTTTATCTCCACCGGGGGGGAGCAATCAGCCCCAGCATTTT.

This chain joins TRBV5-1 and TRBJ2-7; D is uncertain. The V and J ends lost 4 bases and 6 bases respectively, with 17 bases between them. Germline CDR1 is SGHRS and CDR2 is YFSETQ. The CDR3 spans 14 residues. The CDR3 DNA reads TGCGCCAGCAGCCCTTACTATGGTACGGCCGAGCAGTACTTC. This gives the protein CASSPYYGTAEQYF.

The CDR3: CASSHNRNTEAFF. CDR3 DNA: TGCGCCAGCAGCCATAACAGGAACACTGAAGCTTTCTTT. The chain recombines TRBV4-3 with TRBJ1-1; D is uncertain. The V gene lost 3 bases and the J gene lost 1 base, with 6 bases spanning the gap. The CDR3 runs to 13 residues. Looked up from germline, CDR1 is LGHNA and CDR2 is YSLEER.

Here the CDR3 DNA reads TGTGCCAGCAGCTTTAGCGGGGGGGCCGAGCAGTACTTC. As protein: CASSFSGGAEQYF. This chain joins TRBV5-8 and TRBJ2-7, with 11 bases aligning to TRBD2. The CDR3 totals 13 residues. With V trimmed by 2 bases and J by 6 bases, 1 base remained unmatched. Germline V gene data show CDR1 as SGHTS and CDR2 as YDEGEE.

This clone occurred a few times. The J gene is TRBJ2-1, the V gene TRBV9; D might be TRBD1 (6 bases). Trimming pared 3 bases from V and 5 bases from J, leaving 9 bases between. There are 13 residues in the CDR3. Germline V gene lookup returns CDR1 SGDLS and CDR2 YYNGEE. This CDR3 is CASSGGGNNEQFF. The CDR3 DNA reads as TGTGCCAGCAGCGGAGGGGGAAACAATGAGCAGTTCTTC. Based on the CDR3 plus reference TRBV9 and TRBJ2-1, the full variable domain is DSGVTQTPKHLITATGQRVTLRCSPRSGDLSVYWYQQSLDQGLQFLIQYYNGEERAKGNILERFSAQQFPDLHSELNLSSLELGDSALYFCASSGGGNNEQFFGPGTRLTVL.

J is TRBJ1-2 and V is TRBV9; D may be TRBD1 (6 bases). Trimming removed 0 bases from V and 0 bases from J, with 9 bases in between. CDR3 size: 15 residues. Germline V CDR1 and CDR2: SGDLS, YYNGEE. DNA of the CDR3: TGTGCCAGCAGCGTAGACGACAGGACTAACTATGGCTACACCTTC. Amino acid sequence: CASSVDDRTNYGYTF.